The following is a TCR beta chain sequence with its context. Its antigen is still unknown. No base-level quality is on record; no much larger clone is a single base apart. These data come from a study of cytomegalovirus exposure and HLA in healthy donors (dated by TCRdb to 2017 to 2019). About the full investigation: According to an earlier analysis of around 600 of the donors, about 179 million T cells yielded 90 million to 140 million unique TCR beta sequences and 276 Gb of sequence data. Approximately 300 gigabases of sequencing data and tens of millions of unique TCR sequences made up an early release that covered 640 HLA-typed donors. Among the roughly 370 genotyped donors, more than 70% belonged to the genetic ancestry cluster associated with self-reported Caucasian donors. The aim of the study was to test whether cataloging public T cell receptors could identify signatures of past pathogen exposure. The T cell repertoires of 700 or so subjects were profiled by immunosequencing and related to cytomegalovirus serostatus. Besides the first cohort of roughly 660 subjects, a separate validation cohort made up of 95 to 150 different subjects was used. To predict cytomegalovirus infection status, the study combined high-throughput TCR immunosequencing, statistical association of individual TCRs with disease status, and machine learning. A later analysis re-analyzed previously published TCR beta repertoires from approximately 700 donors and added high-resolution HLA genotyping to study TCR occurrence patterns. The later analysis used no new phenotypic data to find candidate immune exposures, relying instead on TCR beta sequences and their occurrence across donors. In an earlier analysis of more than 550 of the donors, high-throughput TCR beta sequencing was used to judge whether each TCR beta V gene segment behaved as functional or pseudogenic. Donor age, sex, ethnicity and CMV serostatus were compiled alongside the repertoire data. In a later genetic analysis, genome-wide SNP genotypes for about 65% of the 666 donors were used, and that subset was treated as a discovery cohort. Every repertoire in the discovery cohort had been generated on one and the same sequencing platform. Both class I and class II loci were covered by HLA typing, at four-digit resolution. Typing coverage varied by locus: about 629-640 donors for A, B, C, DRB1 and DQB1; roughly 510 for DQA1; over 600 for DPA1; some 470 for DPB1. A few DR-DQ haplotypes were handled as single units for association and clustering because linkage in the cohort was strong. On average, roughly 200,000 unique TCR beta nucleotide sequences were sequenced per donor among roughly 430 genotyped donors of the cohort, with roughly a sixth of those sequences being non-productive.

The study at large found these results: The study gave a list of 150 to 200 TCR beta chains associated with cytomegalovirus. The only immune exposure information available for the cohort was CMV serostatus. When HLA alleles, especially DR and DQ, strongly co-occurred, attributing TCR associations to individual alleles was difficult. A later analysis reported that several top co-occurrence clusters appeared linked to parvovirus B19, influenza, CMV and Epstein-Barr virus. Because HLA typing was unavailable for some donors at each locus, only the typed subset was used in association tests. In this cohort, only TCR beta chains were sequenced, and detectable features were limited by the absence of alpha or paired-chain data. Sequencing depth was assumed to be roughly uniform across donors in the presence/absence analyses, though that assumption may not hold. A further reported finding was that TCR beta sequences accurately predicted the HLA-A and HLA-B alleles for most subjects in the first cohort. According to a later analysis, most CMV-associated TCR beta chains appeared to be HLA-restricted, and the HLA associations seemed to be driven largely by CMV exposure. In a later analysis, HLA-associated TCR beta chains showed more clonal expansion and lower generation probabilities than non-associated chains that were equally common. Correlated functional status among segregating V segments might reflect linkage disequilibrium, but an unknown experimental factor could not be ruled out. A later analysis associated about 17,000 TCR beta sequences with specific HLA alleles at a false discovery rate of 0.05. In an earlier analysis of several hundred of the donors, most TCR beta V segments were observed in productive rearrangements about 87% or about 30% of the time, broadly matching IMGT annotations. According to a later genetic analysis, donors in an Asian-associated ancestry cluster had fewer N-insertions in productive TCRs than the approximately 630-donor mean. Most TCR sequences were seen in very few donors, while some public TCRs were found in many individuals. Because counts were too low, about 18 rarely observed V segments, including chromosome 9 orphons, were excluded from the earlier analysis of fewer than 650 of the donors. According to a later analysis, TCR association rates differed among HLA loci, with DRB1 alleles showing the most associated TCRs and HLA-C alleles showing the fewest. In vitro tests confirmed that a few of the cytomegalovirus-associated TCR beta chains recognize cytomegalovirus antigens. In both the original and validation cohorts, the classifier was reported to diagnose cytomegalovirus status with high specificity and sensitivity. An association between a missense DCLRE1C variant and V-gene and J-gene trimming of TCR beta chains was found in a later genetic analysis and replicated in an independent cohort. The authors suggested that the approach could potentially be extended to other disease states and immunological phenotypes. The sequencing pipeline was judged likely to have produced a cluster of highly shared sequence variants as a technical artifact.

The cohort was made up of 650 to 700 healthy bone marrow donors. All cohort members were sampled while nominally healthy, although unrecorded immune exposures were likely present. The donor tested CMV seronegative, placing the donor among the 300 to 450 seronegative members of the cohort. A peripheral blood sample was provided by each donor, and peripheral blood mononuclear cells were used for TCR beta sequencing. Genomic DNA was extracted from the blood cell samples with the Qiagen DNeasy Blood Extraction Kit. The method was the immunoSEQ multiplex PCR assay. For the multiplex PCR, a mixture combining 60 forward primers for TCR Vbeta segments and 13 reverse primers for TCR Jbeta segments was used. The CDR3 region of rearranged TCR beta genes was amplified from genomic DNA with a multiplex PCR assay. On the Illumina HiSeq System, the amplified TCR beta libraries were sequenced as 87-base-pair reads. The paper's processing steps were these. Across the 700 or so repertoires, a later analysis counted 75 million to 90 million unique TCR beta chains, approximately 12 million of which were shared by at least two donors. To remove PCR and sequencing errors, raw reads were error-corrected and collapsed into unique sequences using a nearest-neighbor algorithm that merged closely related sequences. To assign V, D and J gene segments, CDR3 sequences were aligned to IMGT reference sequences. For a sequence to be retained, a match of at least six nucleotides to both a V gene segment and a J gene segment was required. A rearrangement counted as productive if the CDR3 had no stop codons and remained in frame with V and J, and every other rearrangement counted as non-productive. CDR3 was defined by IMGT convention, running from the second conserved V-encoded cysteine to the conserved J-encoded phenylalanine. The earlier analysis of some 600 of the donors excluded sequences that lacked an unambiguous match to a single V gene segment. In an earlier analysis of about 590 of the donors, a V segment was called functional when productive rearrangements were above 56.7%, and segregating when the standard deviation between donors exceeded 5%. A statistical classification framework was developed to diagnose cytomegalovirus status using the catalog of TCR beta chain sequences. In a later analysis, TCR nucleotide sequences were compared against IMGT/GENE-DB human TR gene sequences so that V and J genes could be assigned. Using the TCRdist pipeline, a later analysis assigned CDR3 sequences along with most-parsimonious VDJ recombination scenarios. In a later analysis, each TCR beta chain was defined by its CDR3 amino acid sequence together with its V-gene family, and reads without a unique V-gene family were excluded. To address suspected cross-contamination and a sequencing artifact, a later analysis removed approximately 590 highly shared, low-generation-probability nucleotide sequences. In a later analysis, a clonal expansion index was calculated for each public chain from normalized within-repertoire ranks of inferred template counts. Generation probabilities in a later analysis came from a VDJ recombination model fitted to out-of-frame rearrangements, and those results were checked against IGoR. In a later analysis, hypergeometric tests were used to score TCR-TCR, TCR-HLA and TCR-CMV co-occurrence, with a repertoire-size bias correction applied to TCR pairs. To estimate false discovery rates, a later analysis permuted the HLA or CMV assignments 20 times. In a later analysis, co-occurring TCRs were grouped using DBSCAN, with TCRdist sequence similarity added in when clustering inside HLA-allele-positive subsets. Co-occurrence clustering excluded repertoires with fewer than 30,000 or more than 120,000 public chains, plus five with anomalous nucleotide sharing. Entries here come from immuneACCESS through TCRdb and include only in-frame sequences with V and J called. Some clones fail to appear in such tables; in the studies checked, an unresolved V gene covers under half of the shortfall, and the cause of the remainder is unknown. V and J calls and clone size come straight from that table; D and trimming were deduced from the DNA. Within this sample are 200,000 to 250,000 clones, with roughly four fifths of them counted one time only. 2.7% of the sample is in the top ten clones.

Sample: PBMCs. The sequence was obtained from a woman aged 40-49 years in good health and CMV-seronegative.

The CDR3 region: CASGPWNEQFF. The DNA sequence is as follows: TGTGCCAGTGGCCCCTGGAATGAGCAGTTCTTC. The chain links TRBV27 with TRBJ2-1; the D gene lacks a confident call. A distance of 10 bases separates the germline ends of V and J, which lose 9 bases and 7 bases respectively. CDR3 length: 11 amino acids, cysteine to phenylalanine. The entry retains the CDR3 DNA only, 33 bases that are in frame from base 1. Based on the germline V gene (reference sequence), the CDR1 and CDR2 sequences are MNHEY and SMNVEV.